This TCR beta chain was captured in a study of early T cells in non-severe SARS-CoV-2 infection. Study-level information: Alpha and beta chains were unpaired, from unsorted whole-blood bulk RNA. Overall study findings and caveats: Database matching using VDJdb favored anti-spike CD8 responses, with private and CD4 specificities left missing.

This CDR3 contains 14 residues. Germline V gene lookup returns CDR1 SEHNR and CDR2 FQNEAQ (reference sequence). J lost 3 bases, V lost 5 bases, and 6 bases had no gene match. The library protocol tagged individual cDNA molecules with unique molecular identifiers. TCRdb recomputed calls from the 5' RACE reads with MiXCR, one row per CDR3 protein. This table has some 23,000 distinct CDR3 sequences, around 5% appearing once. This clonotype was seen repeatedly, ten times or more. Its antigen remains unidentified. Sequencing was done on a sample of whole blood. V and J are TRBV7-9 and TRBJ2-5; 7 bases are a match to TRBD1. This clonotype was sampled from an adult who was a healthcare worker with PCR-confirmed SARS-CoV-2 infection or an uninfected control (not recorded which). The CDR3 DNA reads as TGTGCCAGCAGCCGGGGACAGAGAGAAGAGACCCAGTACTTC. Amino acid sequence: CASSRGQREETQYF.